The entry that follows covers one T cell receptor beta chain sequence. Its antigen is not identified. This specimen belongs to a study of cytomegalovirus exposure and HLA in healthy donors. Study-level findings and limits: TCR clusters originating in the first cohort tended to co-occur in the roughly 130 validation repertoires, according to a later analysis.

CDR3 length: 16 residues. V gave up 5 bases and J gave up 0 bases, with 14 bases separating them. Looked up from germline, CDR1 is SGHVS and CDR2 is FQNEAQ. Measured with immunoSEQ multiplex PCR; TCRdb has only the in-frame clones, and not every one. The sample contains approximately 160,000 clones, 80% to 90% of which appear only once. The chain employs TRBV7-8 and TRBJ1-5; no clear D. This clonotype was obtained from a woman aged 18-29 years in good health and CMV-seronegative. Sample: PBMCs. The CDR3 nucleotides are TGTGCCAGCAGCCTATGGGGAGATAATAGCAATCAGCCCCAGCATTTT. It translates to CASSLWGDNSNQPQHF.